The entry that follows covers one TCR beta chain sequence. The target antigen is unknown. Repertoires were generated with immunoSEQ multiplex PCR, while TCRdb's copy carries only in-frame clones and drops some. The sample lists around 92,000 clones, approximately 91% occurring once. The data originate from a study of T cells in localized non-small cell lung cancer. Trimming stripped 0 bases from V and 1 base from J, with 4 bases between. The CDR3 consists of 14 residues. Germline loops: CDR1 SGHRS, CDR2 YFSETQ. Regarding the study as a whole: In uninvolved adjacent lung, T cell clonality reached its highest value, exceeding tumor. Within adjacent lung there appeared a median around 57 of the top 100 tumor clones.

This TCR was recovered from a woman between 40 and 69 years old with stage II squamous cell lung carcinoma. This chain joins TRBV5-1 and TRBJ2-2; D gene uncertain. Sequencing was performed on PBMCs, taken before any cancer treatment. CDR3 sequence (DNA): TGCGCCAGCAGCTTGGCTCTGAACACCGGGGAGCTGTTTTTT. The encoded protein is CASSLALNTGELFF.